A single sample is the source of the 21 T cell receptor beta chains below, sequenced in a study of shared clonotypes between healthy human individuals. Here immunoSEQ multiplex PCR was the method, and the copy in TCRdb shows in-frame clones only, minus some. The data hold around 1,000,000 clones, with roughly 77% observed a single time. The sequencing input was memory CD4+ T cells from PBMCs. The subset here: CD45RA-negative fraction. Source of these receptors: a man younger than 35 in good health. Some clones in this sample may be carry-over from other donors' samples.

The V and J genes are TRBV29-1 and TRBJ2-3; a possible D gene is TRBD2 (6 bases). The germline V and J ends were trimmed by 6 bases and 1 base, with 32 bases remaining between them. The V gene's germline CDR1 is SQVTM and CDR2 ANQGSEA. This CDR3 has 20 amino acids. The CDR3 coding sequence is TGCAGCGTAGACCTGCTACCACCGGGACTCGGGAGCCGAGGCACAGATACGCAGTATTTT. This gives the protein CSVDLLPPGLGSRGTDTQYF.

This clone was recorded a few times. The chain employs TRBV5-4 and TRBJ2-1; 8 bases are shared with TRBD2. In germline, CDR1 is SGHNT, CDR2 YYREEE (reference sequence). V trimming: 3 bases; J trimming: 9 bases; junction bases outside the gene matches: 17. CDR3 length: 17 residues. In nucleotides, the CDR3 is TGTGCCAGCAGCTGGCCGTGGGGCGGGAGGAGTGGTGCTGAGCAGTTCTTC. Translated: CASSWPWGGRSGAEQFF.

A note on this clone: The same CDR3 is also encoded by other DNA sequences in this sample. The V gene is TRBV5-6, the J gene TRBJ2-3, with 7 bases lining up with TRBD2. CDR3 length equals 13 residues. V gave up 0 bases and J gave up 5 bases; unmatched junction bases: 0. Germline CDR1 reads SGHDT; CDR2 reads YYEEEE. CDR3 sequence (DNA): TGTGCCAGCAGCTTGGCGGGGGGAGATACGCAGTATTTT. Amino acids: CASSLAGGDTQYF.

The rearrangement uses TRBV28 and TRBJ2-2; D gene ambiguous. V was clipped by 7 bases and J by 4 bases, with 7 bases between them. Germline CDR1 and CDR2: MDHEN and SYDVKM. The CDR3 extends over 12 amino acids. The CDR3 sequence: CASTPFTGELFF. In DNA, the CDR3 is TGTGCCAGCACCCCCTTCACCGGGGAGCTGTTTTTT. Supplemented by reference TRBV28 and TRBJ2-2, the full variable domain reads DVKVTQSSRYLVKRTGEKVFLECVQDMDHENMFWYRQDPGLGLRLIYFSYDVKMKEKGDIPEGYSVSREKKERFSLILESASTNQTSMYLCASTPFTGELFFGEGSRLTVL.

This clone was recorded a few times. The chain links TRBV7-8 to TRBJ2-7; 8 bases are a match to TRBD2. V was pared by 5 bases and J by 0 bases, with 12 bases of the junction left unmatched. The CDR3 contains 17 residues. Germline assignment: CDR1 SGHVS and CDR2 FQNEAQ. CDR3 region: CASSLFSAGVNSYEQYF. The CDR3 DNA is TGTGCCAGCAGCCTCTTCTCAGCGGGAGTGAACTCCTACGAGCAGTACTTC.

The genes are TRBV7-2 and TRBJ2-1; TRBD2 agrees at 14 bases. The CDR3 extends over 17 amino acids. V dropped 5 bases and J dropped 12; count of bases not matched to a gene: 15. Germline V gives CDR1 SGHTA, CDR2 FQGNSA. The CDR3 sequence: CASSLGTSGSIGLSQFF. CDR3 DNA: TGTGCCAGCAGCCTCGGGACTAGCGGGAGCATAGGCTTATCGCAGTTCTTC.

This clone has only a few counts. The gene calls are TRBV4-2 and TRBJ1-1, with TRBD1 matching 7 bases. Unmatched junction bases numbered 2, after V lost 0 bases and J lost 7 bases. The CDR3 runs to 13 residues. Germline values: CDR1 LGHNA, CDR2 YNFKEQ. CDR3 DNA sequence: TGTGCCAGCAGCCAAGATGGGACAGTTGAAGCTTTCTTT. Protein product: CASSQDGTVEAFF.

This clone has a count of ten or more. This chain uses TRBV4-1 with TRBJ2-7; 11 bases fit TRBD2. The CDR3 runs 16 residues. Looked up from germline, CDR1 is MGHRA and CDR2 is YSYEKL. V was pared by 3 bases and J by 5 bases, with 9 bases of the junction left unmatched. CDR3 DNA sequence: TGCGCCAGCAGCCACCAACTAGCGGGAGTTGGCGACGAGCAGTACTTC. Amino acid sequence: CASSHQLAGVGDEQYF.

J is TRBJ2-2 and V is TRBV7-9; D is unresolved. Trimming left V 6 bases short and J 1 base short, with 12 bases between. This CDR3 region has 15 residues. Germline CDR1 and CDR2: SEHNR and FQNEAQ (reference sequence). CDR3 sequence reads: CASSRLAGNTGELFF. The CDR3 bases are TGTGCCAGCAGTCGGCTGGCAGGGAACACCGGGGAGCTGTTTTTT.

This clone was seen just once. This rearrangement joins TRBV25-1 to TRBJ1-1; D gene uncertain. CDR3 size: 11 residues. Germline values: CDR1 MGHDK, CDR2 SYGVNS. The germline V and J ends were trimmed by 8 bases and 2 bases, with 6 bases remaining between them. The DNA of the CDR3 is TGTGCCAGCGGCGGTAACACTGAAGCTTTCTTT. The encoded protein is CASGGNTEAFF. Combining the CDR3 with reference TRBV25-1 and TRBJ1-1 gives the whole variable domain EADIYQTPRYLVIGTGKKITLECSQTMGHDKMYWYQQDPGMELHLIHYSYGVNSTEKGDLSSESTVSRIRTEHFPLTLESARPSHTSQYLCASGGNTEAFFGQGTRLTVV.

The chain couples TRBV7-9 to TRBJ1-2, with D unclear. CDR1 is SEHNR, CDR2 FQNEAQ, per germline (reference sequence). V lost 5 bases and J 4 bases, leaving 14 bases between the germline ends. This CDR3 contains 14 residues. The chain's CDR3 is CASSLDRATYGYTF. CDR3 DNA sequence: TGTGCCAGCAGCCTAGATCGGGCTACCTATGGCTACACCTTC.

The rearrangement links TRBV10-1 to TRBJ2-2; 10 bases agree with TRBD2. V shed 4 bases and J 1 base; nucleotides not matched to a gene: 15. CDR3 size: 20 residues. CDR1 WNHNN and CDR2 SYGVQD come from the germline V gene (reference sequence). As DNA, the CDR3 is TGCGCCAGCAGTGCCGAGCGGGAGGGTCGGGATGAGGGGAACACCGGGGAGCTGTTTTTT. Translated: CASSAEREGRDEGNTGELFF.

The CDR3 nucleotides read TGTGCCATCAGCCCTGACAGGTCTAACACTGAAGCTTTCTTT. It is translated as CAISPDRSNTEAFF. The J gene is TRBJ1-1, the V gene TRBV10-3, with TRBD1 as a possible D gene (6 bases). Germline V CDR1 and CDR2: ENHRY, SYGVKD. V gave up 6 bases and J gave up 2 bases, with 13 bases separating them. CDR3 size: 14 residues.

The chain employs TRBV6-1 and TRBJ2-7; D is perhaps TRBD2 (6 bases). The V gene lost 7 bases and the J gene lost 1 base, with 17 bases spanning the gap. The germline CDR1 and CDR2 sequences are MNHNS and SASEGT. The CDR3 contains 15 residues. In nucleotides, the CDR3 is TGTGCCAGCACTCAAGAAGCTGGGGGGTCCTACGAGCAGTACTTC. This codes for CASTQEAGGSYEQYF.

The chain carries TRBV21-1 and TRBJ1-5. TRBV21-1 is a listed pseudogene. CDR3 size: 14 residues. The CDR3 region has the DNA TGTGCCAGCAGCGTACGAAGAAGCAATCAGCCCCAGCATTTT. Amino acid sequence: CASSVRRSNQPQHF.

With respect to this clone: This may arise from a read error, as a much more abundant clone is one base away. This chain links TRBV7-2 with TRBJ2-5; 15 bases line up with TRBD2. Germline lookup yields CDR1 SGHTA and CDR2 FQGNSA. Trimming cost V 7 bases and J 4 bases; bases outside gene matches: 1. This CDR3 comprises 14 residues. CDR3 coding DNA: TGTGCCAGCATGGGACTAGCGGGAGGAGAGACCCAGTACTTC. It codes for CASMGLAGGETQYF.

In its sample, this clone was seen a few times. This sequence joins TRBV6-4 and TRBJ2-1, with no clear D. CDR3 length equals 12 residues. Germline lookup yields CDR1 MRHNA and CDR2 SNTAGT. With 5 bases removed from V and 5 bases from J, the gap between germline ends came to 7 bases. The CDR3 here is CASSPDNNEQFF. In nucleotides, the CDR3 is TGTGCCAGCAGTCCGGATAACAATGAGCAGTTCTTC.

The CDR3 reads CASSRRVLTARQAGEKLFF. The CDR3 DNA sequence: TGTGCCAGCAGTCGAAGGGTCCTAACCGCTCGGCAGGCTGGCGAAAAACTGTTTTTT. V usage is TRBV27 and J usage is TRBJ1-4; unclear D gene. The CDR3 consists of 19 residues. Germline-derived CDR1 and CDR2 are MNHEY and SMNVEV (reference sequence). Trimming left V 5 bases short and J 8 bases short, with 30 bases between. Drawing the rest from reference TRBV27 and TRBJ1-4, the complete variable domain is EAQVTQNPRYLITVTGKKLTVTCSQNMNHEYMSWYRQDPGLGLRQIYYSMNVEVTDKGDVPEGYKVSRKEKRNFPLILESPSPNQTSLYFCASSRRVLTARQAGEKLFFGSGTQLSVL.

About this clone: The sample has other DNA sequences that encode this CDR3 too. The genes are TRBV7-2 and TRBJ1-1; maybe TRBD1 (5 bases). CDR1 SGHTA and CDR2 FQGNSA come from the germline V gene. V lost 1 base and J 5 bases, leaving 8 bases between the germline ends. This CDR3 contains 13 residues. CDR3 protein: CASSLDRGTEAFF. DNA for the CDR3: TGTGCCAGCAGCTTAGATCGGGGGACTGAAGCTTTCTTT.

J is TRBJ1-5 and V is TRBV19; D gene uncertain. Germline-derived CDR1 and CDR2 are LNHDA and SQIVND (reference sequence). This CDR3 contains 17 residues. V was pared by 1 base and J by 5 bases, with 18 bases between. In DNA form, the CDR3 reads TGTGCCAGTAGTATAGTCGTGTCGTCAGTAGGATATCAGCCCCAGCATTTT. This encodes CASSIVVSSVGYQPQHF. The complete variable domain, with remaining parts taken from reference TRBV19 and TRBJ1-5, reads DGGITQSPKYLFRKEGQNVTLSCEQNLNHDAMYWYRQDPGQGLRLIYYSQIVNDFQKGDIAEGYSVSREKKESFPLTVTSAQKNPTAFYLCASSIVVSSVGYQPQHFGDGTRLSIL.

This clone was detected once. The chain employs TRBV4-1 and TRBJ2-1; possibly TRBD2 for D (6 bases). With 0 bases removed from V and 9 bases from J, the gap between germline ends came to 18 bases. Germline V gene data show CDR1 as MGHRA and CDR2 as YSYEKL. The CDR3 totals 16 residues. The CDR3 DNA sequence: TGCGCCAGCAGCCAAGATAGCGGCAGGGTAAGAAGTGAGCAGTTCTTC. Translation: CASSQDSGRVRSEQFF.